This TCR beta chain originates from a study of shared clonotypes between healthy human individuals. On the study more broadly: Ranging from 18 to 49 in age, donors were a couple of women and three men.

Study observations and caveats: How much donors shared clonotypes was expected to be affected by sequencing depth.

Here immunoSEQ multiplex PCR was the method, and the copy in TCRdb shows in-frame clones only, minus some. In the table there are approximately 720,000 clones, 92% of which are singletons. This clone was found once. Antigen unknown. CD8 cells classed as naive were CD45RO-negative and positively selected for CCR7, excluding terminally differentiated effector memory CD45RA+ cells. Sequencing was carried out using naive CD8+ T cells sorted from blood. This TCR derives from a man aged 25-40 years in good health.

DNA of the CDR3: TGTGCCAGCAGTGAACTAGCGGGAGAGCGGGGTGAGCAGTTCTTC. Translation: CASSELAGERGEQFF. The chain employs TRBV6-4 and TRBJ2-1, with 11 bases matching TRBD2. After removal of 3 bases from V and 9 bases from J, the junction contained 7 bases not matched to a gene. The germline V gene has CDR1 MRHNA and CDR2 SNTAGT. This CDR3 is built from 15 residues.